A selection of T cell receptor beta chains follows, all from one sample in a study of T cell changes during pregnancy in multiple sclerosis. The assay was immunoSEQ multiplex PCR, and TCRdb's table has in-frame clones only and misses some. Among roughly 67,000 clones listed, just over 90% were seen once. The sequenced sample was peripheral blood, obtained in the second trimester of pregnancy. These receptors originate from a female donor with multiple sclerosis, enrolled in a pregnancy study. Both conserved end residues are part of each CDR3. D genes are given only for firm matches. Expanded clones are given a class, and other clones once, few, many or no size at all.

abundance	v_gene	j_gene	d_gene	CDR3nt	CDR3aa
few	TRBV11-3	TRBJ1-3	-	TGTGCCAGCAGCGTACAGGGTGACTCTGGAAACACCATATATTTT	CASSVQGDSGNTIYF
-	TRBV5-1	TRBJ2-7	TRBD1	TGCGCCAGCAGCTTGGGCAAACAGGGACAGGGGATCCACGAGCAGTACTTC	CASSLGKQGQGIHEQYF
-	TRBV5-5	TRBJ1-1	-	TGTGCCAGCAGCTTACAACAGGGTACCACTGAAGCTTTCTTT	CASSLQQGTTEAFF
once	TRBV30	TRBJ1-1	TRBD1	TGTGCCTGGGTCCCGGGGACAGGGAACACTGAAGCTTTCTTT	CAWVPGTGNTEAFF
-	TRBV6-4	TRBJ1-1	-	TGTGCCAGCAGTGACAGATCAGGGGTCACTGAAGCTTTCTTT	CASSDRSGVTEAFF
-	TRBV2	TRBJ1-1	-	TGTGCCAGCAGTGCCCGGGGGGTATTAGTTAACACTGAAGCTTTCTTT	CASSARGVLVNTEAFF
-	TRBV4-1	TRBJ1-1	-	TGCGCCAGCAGCCAAGATAGGACAGCGTGGAACACTGAAGCTTTCTTT	CASSQDRTAWNTEAFF
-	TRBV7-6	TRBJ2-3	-	TGTGCCAGCAGCTTAGCAGGACTTCGGGGGGATACGCAGTATTTT	CASSLAGLRGDTQYF
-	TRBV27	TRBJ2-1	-	TGTGCCAGCAGTCACACGGACAGCCTGAGGGGAAATGAGCAGTTCTTC	CASSHTDSLRGNEQFF
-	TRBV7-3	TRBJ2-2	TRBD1	TGTGCCAGCAGCTTAACGGGGGACAGGGCGAGGGCCGGGGAGCTGTTTTTT	CASSLTGDRARAGELFF
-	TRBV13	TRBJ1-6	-	TGTGCCAGCAGCTTAACGGGGAGCTCCTATAATTCACCCCTCCACTTT	CASSLTGSSYNSPLHF
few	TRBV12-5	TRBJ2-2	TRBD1	TGTGCTAGTGGTTTGTTACTGGACAGGCCGGGGTACACCGGGGAGCTGTTTTTT	CASGLLLDRPGYTGELFF
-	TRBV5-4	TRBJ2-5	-	TGTGCCAGCAGCTTGCCTAGTGGCGGGCAAGAGACCCAGTACTTC	CASSLPSGGQETQYF
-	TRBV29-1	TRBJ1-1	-	TGCAGCGCCTTGACAGCACCGTACGGGACTGAAGCTTTCTTT	CSALTAPYGTEAFF
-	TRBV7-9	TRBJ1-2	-	TGTGCCAGCAGCTTAGTGGCGGGGGCGAGTCGTGGCTACACCTTC	CASSLVAGASRGYTF
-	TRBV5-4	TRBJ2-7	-	TGTGCCAGCAGCCTCGTTCTCGGCGAGCAGTACTTC	CASSLVLGEQYF
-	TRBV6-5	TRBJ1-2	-	TGTGCCAGCAGCGCGGGGCCAAACTATGGCTACACCTTC	CASSAGPNYGYTF
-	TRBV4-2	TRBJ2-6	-	TGTGCCAGCAGCCAAGAAGGCGGGGCTGGGGCCAACGTCCTGACTTTC	CASSQEGGAGANVLTF
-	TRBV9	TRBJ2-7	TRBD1	TGTGCCAGCAGCGTAGAGCGACAGGGCTACGAGCAGTACTTC	CASSVERQGYEQYF
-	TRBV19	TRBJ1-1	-	TGTGCCAGTAGTATTAGTGGTTCCACTGAAGCTTTCTTT	CASSISGSTEAFF
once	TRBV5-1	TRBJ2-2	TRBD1	TGCGCCAGCAGCTGGGGACAGGTAACCGGGGAGCTGTTTTTT	CASSWGQVTGELFF
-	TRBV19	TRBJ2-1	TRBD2	TGTGCCAGTACCAGACTAGCGGGGGACAATGAGCAGTTCTTC	CASTRLAGDNEQFF
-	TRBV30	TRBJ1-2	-	TGTGCCTGGAGTGTACCCGGGGGTGGCTACACCTTC	CAWSVPGGGYTF
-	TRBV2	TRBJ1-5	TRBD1	TGTGCCAGCAGTGATACAGGGGGAAGACAGCCCCAGCATTTT	CASSDTGGRQPQHF
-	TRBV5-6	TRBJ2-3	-	TGTGCCAGCAGCCCCCTAGGGGGAGGGAGGGATACGCAGTATTTT	CASSPLGGGRDTQYF
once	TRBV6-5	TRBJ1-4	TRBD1	TGTGCCAGCAGTCCGGGACAGGGCTATGAAAAACTGTTTTTT	CASSPGQGYEKLFF
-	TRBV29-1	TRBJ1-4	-	TGCAGCGTTGAATTCCAGGGAGGCGAAAAACTGTTTTTT	CSVEFQGGEKLFF
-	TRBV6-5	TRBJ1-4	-	TGTGCCAGCAGTTACTCCCGGGGGGTTGAAAAACTGTTTTTT	CASSYSRGVEKLFF
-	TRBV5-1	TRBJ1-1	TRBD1	TGCGCCAGCAGCTCTAGGACAGGGGAGGAAACTGAAGCTTTCTTT	CASSSRTGEETEAFF
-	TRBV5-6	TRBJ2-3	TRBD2	TGTGCCAGCAGCCGTAGTAGCGGGAGAGTCAGCACAGATACGCAGTATTTT	CASSRSSGRVSTDTQYF
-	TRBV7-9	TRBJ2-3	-	TGTGCCAGCAGCGTAACAGATACGCAGTATTTT	CASSVTDTQYF
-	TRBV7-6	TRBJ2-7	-	TGTGCCAGCAGCTTAGCGTACAGGCTGGATAAGGACGAGCAGTACTTC	CASSLAYRLDKDEQYF
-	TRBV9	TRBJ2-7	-	TGTGCCAGCAGCGTAGGGCAGGGGTCTTTAGGGTACAACGAGCAGTACTTC	CASSVGQGSLGYNEQYF
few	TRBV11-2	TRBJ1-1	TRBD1	TGTGCCAGCAGGAGGACAGGGGAGACTGAAGCTTTCTTT	CASRRTGETEAFF
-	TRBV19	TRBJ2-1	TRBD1	TGTGCCAGCAACGGACAGGGGGCGAATGAGCAGTTCTTC	CASNGQGANEQFF
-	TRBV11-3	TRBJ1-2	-	TGTGCCAGCAGCACCGGGGGGGGAGAAGGCTACACCTTC	CASSTGGGEGYTF
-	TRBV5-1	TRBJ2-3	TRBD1	TGCGCCAGCAGTACCGGGACAGGGAGGACAGATACGCAGTATTTT	CASSTGTGRTDTQYF
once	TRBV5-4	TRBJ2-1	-	TGTGCCAGCAGCTTTTGGGGGGACAATGAGCAGTTCTTC	CASSFWGDNEQFF
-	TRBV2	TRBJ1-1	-	TGTGCCAGCAGTGAGCTCGGGGTCACGAACACTGAAGCTTTCTTT	CASSELGVTNTEAFF
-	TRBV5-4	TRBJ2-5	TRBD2	TGTGCCAGCAGCTTTGAACCTTTGGCTAGCGGGAGAAAGACCCAGTACTTC	CASSFEPLASGRKTQYF
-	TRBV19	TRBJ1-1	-	TGTGCCAGTAGTATAGATGTCGCCGGCAGGGAAATTTATGGGAACACTGAAGCTTTCTTT	CASSIDVAGREIYGNTEAFF
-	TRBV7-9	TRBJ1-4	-	TGTGCCAGCAGTCTCCGTTCCGGGAAGGGTGAAAAACTGTTTTTT	CASSLRSGKGEKLFF
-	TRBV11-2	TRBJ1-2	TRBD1	TGTGCCAGCAGCCTCAGGGGGAACTATGGCTACACCTTC	CASSLRGNYGYTF
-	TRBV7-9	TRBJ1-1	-	TGTGCCAGCAGCTTAGACAGGAACACTGAAGCTTTCTTT	CASSLDRNTEAFF
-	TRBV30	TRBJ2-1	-	TGTGCCTGGAGTGTGGCTTCAAGTGAGCAGTTCTTC	CAWSVASSEQFF